This TCR beta chain was profiled in a study of T-cell memory formation after mild COVID-19. Across the whole study: TCR clusters were largely donor specific. Study-level findings and limits: In pre-infection memory, a portion of responding clones appeared, which suggested that cross-reactive memory joined. Day 15 to 85 contracting clones showed balanced CD4/CD8; later expanders leaned CD4+.

Turning to this clonotype: Its antigen is unknown.

The CDR3 is made up of 15 amino acids. CDR1 is SGDLS and CDR2 is YYNGEE in the germline V gene. V lost 3 bases and J lost 5; bases outside the gene matches: 10. Libraries for TCRalpha and TCRbeta carried sample barcodes and unique molecular identifiers via 5'RACE. One entry per CDR3 protein results from TCRdb running MiXCR on the 5' RACE reads. Here the sample spans 400,000 to 500,000 distinct CDR3 sequences, approximately 19% being singletons. The V gene is TRBV9, the J gene TRBJ2-5; 7 nucleotides agree with TRBD1. The specimen sequenced was PBMCs or a T cell subset sorted from them (not recorded which). This clonotype was obtained from a man between 18 and 35 years old who had mild COVID-19 (a few samples of this study predate the infection). Cell type and time point are not known. In DNA, the CDR3 is TGTGCCAGCAGCGAGGAAGGGGGACAGTGGGAGACCCAGTACTTC. It encodes CASSEEGGQWETQYF.